This T cell receptor beta chain was profiled in a study of cytomegalovirus exposure and HLA in healthy donors. Whole-study results and caveats: Cytomegalovirus status, reportedly, was diagnosed with high specificity and sensitivity by the classifier. Later work found that TCR association rates differed between HLA loci; DRB1 had the most and HLA-C the fewest.

A multiplex PCR was run with 60 Vbeta primers and 13 Jbeta primers. TCRdb's copy holds only in-frame clones and misses some; the assay was immunoSEQ multiplex PCR. The sample yields 95,000 to 100,000 clones, roughly four fifths seen once. Concerning this clone itself: Its antigen remains unidentified.

The CDR3 consists of 15 residues. Germline V lookup: CDR1 SGHTA, CDR2 FQGTGA. After removal of 3 bases from V and 4 bases from J, the junction contained 0 bases not matched to a gene. Material: PBMCs. This TCR came from a woman in her sixties or seventies in good health and CMV-seropositive. This chain connects TRBV7-3 to TRBJ2-2, with TRBD2 identical over 12 bases. CDR3 region: CASSLTSGSTGELFF. The CDR3 bases are TGTGCCAGCAGCTTGACTAGCGGGAGCACCGGGGAGCTGTTTTTT.